Below, one T cell receptor beta chain is given with its context. What it binds is not known. This sample stems from a study of cytomegalovirus exposure and HLA in healthy donors. Study findings and constraints: In a later analysis, HLA-associated beta chains showed higher expansion and lower generation probabilities than comparable chains.

It was with 60 Vbeta and 13 Jbeta primers that the PCR ran. Some clones are missing from TCRdb's copy, which holds only in-frame ones; the method was immunoSEQ multiplex PCR. The table records fewer than 30,000 clones, about 62% of them present only once. CDR1 GTSNPN and CDR2 SVGIG come from the germline V gene (reference sequence). Trimming at V came to 3 bases and at J to 9 bases, leaving 10 bases not matched to a gene. This CDR3 is built from 14 residues. Sequencing was carried out using PBMCs. The genes are TRBV30 and TRBJ2-1; 8 nucleotides align to TRBD2. This TCR was recovered from a male donor in good health and CMV-seropositive. The chain's CDR3 is CAWRGSGSSAEQFF. The CDR3 region has the DNA TGTGCCTGGAGGGGCAGCGGGAGTTCAGCTGAGCAGTTCTTC.